One sample yielded the 3 T cell receptor beta chains listed below, sequenced in a study of OX40 agonist ivuxolimab in advanced cancers. Data came from immunoSEQ multiplex PCR; TCRdb stores just in-frame clones and leaves some out. The profile shows 50,000 to 75,000 clones, under 95% of them singletons. Sequenced here: CD4+ or CD8+ T cells sorted from blood, sampled in a trial of the OX40 agonist ivuxolimab. The receptor source for this set is an adult with an advanced solid tumor such as melanoma, head and neck, liver or kidney cancer.

The J gene is TRBJ2-7, the V gene TRBV4-1; the D is unclear. V lost 1 base and J 3 bases, leaving 13 bases between the germline ends. The CDR3 consists of 15 residues. The germline V gene has CDR1 MGHRA and CDR2 YSYEKL. The CDR3 here is CASSQVPIMGYEQYF. Written as DNA, the CDR3 is TGCGCCAGCAGCCAAGTACCGATAATGGGCTACGAGCAGTACTTC.

This chain links TRBV7-3 with TRBJ2-1; TRBD2 aligns across 8 bases. V was pared by 5 bases and J by 9 bases, with 6 bases of the junction left unmatched. The CDR3 has 13 residues. Germline V CDR1 and CDR2: SGHTA, FQGTGA. The CDR3 is CASSQTSASEQFF. The CDR3 region has the DNA TGTGCCAGCAGCCAGACTAGCGCTAGTGAGCAGTTCTTC. The full variable domain, completed using reference TRBV7-3 and TRBJ2-1, is GAGVSQTPSNKVTEKGKYVELRCDPISGHTALYWYRQSLGQGPEFLIYFQGTGAADDSGLPNDRFFAVRPEGSVSTLKIQRTERGDSAVYLCASSQTSASEQFFGPGTRLTVL.

The chain uses TRBV9 and TRBJ1-2, with unresolved D. Trimming shortened V by 0 bases and J by 0 bases, and 6 bases separated the two germline ends. Germline V lookup: CDR1 SGDLS, CDR2 YYNGEE. The CDR3 consists of 14 residues. This chain's CDR3 is CASSVDTTNYGYTF. CDR3 DNA sequence: TGTGCCAGCAGCGTAGATACAACTAACTATGGCTACACCTTC.